A selection of T cell receptor beta chains follows, all from one sample in a study of Ad26.COV2.S vaccination and SARS-CoV-2 variants. Some clones are missing from TCRdb's copy, which holds only in-frame ones; the method was immunoSEQ multiplex PCR. The sample lists roughly 460,000 clones, around 89% occurring once. The source material was peripheral blood, sampled in a trial of Ad26.COV2.S vaccine versus placebo. The receptors stem from a person aged 18 to 65 who received the Ad26.COV2.S COVID-19 vaccine or a placebo. The CDR3 runs from the conserved cysteine through the conserved F or W. Each record gives: clone size, V gene, D gene, J gene, CDR3 protein, CDR3 DNA. D genes are given only for firm matches. The listing skips clone size in some rows; elsewhere it reads once, few, many or a size class.

-	TRBV7-3	-	TRBJ2-6	CASSATPGSGGANVLTF	TGTGCCAGCAGCGCAACCCCCGGGTCTGGAGGGGCCAACGTCCTGACTTTC
-	TRBV9	-	TRBJ1-3	CASSAGGASGNTIYF	TGTGCCAGCAGCGCTGGAGGGGCCTCTGGAAACACCATATATTTT
-	TRBV10-3	-	TRBJ2-7	CAIRAINSYEQYF	TGTGCCATCAGGGCTATTAACTCCTACGAGCAGTACTTC
once	TRBV7-8	TRBD2	TRBJ2-7	CASSFGGEQYF	TGTGCCAGCAGCTTCGGGGGGGAGCAGTACTTC
few	TRBV28	-	TRBJ1-1	CASSLSPDTAGGAFF	TGTGCCAGCAGTTTGTCCCCGGATACAGCCGGTGGAGCTTTCTTT
-	TRBV7-2	-	TRBJ1-3	CASSPRTLIGNTIYF	TGTGCCAGCAGCCCCCGCACTCTGATTGGAAACACCATATATTTT
-	TRBV7-9	-	TRBJ1-1	CASSLFAGQNTEAFF	TGTGCCAGCAGCTTATTCGCAGGGCAGAACACTGAAGCTTTCTTT
-	TRBV28	TRBD1	TRBJ1-2	CASSSTGDYGYTF	TGTGCCAGCAGTTCAACAGGGGACTATGGCTACACCTTC
-	TRBV7-3	TRBD2	TRBJ2-1	CASSSGLAVLNEQFF	TGTGCCAGCAGCTCGGGACTAGCGGTTCTCAATGAGCAGTTCTTC
-	TRBV9	-	TRBJ1-6	CASSAGSSYNSPLHF	TGTGCCAGCAGCGCGGGAAGCTCCTATAATTCACCCCTCCACTTT
-	TRBV15	TRBD1	TRBJ1-1	CATSGTGVNTEAFF	TGTGCCACCAGCGGAACAGGGGTGAACACTGAAGCTTTCTTT
-	TRBV27	TRBD1	TRBJ2-7	CASSLRVWDRVAYEQYF	TGTGCCAGCAGTTTAAGGGTCTGGGACAGGGTTGCCTACGAGCAGTACTTC
-	TRBV18	TRBD1	TRBJ1-3	CASSPRGDSRSGNTIYF	TGTGCCAGCTCACCACGGGGGGACAGCCGCTCTGGAAACACCATATATTTT
-	TRBV19	TRBD1	TRBJ2-7	CASSAGGGSYEQYF	TGTGCCAGTAGTGCAGGGGGTGGCTCCTACGAGCAGTACTTC
-	TRBV11-2	TRBD2	TRBJ2-2	CASSRRLAGPGELFF	TGTGCCAGCAGTCGAAGACTAGCGGGACCCGGGGAGCTGTTTTTT
-	TRBV18	TRBD1	TRBJ1-6	CASSPDRGVSPLHF	TGTGCCAGCTCACCGGACAGGGGAGTTTCACCCCTCCACTTT
-	TRBV25-1	-	TRBJ1-1	CASSFGRNTEAFF	TGTGCCAGCAGTTTCGGCAGAAACACTGAAGCTTTCTTT
-	TRBV15	-	TRBJ2-2	CATSSTTAGELFF	TGTGCCACCAGCAGTACAACCGCCGGGGAGCTGTTTTTT
-	TRBV27	TRBD2	TRBJ2-7	CASSPNPTRGYEQYF	TGTGCCAGCAGCCCGAACCCCACGCGGGGGTACGAGCAGTACTTC
-	TRBV5-1	TRBD1	TRBJ2-3	CASSLDRGGTDTQYF	TGCGCCAGCAGCTTGGACAGGGGTGGAACAGATACGCAGTATTTT
-	TRBV29-1	TRBD2	TRBJ2-7	CSASGRNTYEQYF	TGCAGCGCCAGCGGGAGAAATACCTACGAGCAGTACTTC
once	TRBV4-3	TRBD1	TRBJ1-5	CASSLRTGGNQPQHF	TGCGCCAGCAGCCTCCGGACAGGCGGCAATCAGCCCCAGCATTTT
-	TRBV7-2	TRBD1	TRBJ2-7	CASSLGGGQGLYEQYF	TGTGCCAGCAGCTTAGGGGGGGGACAGGGACTCTACGAGCAGTACTTC
-	TRBV3-1/TRBV3-2	TRBD1	TRBJ1-4	CASSQYRGSRLSTTNEKLFF	TGTGCCAGCAGCCAATACAGGGGGTCCCGTTTATCCACAACTAATGAAAAACTGTTTTTT
-	TRBV6-5	TRBD2	TRBJ2-7	CASRWTSGVKYEQYF	TGTGCCAGCAGGTGGACTAGCGGGGTAAAGTACGAGCAGTACTTC
-	TRBV19	-	TRBJ1-1	CASSIVGRTNTEAFF	TGTGCCAGTAGTATAGTCGGGAGAACGAACACTGAAGCTTTCTTT
-	TRBV6-2/TRBV6-3	-	TRBJ1-1	CASSPTENTEAFF	TGTGCCAGCAGTCCGACAGAGAACACTGAAGCTTTCTTT
-	TRBV27	-	TRBJ2-7	CASSFRRGSYEQYF	TGTGCCAGCAGTTTCCGCAGGGGCTCCTACGAGCAGTACTTC
-	TRBV29-1	-	TRBJ1-1	CSARTVKTEAFF	TGCAGCGCTAGGACGGTAAAGACTGAAGCTTTCTTT
-	TRBV7-6	TRBD1	TRBJ2-5	CASSLRAGGQETQYF	TGTGCCAGCAGCTTACGCGCAGGGGGACAGGAGACCCAGTACTTC
few	TRBV2	TRBD2	TRBJ2-3	CASSARGSILAGVGDTQYF	TGTGCCAGCAGTGCTAGGGGCTCTATACTAGCGGGAGTAGGAGATACGCAGTATTTT
-	TRBV6-1	-	TRBJ2-1	CASSESVRLKDNEQFF	TGTGCCAGCAGTGAATCTGTTAGACTTAAAGACAATGAGCAGTTCTTC
-	TRBV5-1	-	TRBJ2-5	CASSLSSGQETQYF	TGCGCCAGCAGCTTGAGCTCAGGCCAAGAGACCCAGTACTTC
-	TRBV12-5	-	TRBJ2-1	CASGLGGVANEQFF	TGTGCTAGTGGTTTGGGGGGAGTGGCCAATGAGCAGTTCTTC
-	TRBV29-1	TRBD1	TRBJ2-7	CSVEDTAGGFYEQYF	TGCAGCGTTGAAGATACGGCAGGGGGCTTCTACGAGCAGTACTTC
-	TRBV28	TRBD1	TRBJ2-7	CASSSTGFHEQYF	TGTGCCAGCAGTTCGACAGGGTTCCACGAGCAGTACTTC
-	TRBV4-3	-	TRBJ1-1	CASSRKRGSPEAFF	TGCGCCAGCAGCCGAAAACGGGGCAGCCCCGAAGCTTTCTTT
-	TRBV29-1	TRBD2	TRBJ2-1	CSVEEDMGLASYNEQFF	TGCAGCGTTGAAGAAGATATGGGACTAGCGAGTTACAATGAGCAGTTCTTC
-	TRBV27	-	TRBJ1-1	CASSSFGVTEAFF	TGTGCCAGCAGTTCATTCGGGGTCACTGAAGCTTTCTTT
-	TRBV28	TRBD1	TRBJ1-1	CASSLGTALNTEAFF	TGTGCCAGCAGTTTGGGGACAGCTTTGAACACTGAAGCTTTCTTT
-	TRBV28	-	TRBJ2-7	CASSLRPAYEQYF	TGTGCCAGCAGTTTACGGCCCGCCTACGAGCAGTACTTC
-	TRBV9	-	TRBJ2-3	CASSVGGIPDTQYF	TGTGCCAGCAGCGTAGGAGGGATTCCAGATACGCAGTATTTT
few	TRBV18	TRBD1	TRBJ1-2	CASSTRQGPLDYGYTF	TGTGCCAGCTCTACCAGACAGGGCCCTCTGGACTATGGCTACACCTTC
-	TRBV27	-	TRBJ2-2	CASSLVLNTGELFF	TGTGCCAGCAGTTTAGTACTGAACACCGGGGAGCTGTTTTTT
-	TRBV5-1	-	TRBJ1-4	CASGEVDGLRAEKLFF	TGCGCCAGCGGAGAGGTGGACGGCCTCAGGGCTGAAAAACTGTTTTTT